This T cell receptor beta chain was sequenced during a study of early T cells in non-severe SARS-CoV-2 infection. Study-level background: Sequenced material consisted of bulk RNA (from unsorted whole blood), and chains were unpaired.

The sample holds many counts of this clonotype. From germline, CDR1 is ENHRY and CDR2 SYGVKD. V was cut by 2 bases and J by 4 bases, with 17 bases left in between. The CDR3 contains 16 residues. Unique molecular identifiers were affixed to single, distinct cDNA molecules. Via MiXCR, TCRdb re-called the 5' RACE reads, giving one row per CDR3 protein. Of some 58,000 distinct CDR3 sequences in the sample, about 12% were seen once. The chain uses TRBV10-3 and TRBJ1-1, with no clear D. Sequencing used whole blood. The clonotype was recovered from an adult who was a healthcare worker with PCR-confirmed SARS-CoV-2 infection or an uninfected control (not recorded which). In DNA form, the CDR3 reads TGTGCCATCAGTGAGACCCCGACATACGGAGGCACTGAAGCTTTCTTT. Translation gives CAISETPTYGGTEAFF.